Listed here is a single TCR beta chain. This specimen comes from a study of blood T cell repertoires in COVID-19. Study summary: Acute and convalescent COVID-19 specimens originated in the United States, Italy and Spain. T cells, B-cell-depleted T cells, or PBMCs provided the cDNA or gDNA that served as material.

Original processing methods: Nucleated cell number was recorded as an estimate derived from reference gene primer amplification. Here immunoSEQ multiplex PCR was the method, and the copy in TCRdb shows in-frame clones only, minus some. V, J and clone size reflect that table, while D and trimming were determined from the DNA. The repertoire holds about 21,000 clones, with roughly nine tenths as singletons. Germline CDR1 MRHNA, CDR2 SNTAGT. The CDR3 contains 15 residues. V was clipped by 0 bases and J by 1 base, with 6 bases between them. The V gene is TRBV6-4, the J gene TRBJ2-2, with D possibly matching TRBD1 (6 bases). The sequenced sample was peripheral blood. The TCR sequence derives from a man aged 65-85 years with acute or convalescent COVID-19. CDR3: CASSDSGQNTGELFF. CDR3 bases: TGTGCCAGCAGTGACTCGGGACAGAACACCGGGGAGCTGTTTTTT.